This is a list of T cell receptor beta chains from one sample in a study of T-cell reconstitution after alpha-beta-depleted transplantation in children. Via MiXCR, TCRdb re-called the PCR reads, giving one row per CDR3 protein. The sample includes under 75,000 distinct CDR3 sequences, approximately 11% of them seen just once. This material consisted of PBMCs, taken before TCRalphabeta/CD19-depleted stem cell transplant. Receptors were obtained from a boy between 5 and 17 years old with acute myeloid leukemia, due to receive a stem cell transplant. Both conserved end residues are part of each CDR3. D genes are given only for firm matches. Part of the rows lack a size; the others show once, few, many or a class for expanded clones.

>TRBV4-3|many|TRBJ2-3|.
TGCGCCAGCAACCCCTCCTGGGGGGGGCCGTCAGATACGCAGTATTTT
CASNPSWGGPSDTQYF
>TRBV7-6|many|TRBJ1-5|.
TGTGCCAGCAGCTTGGACGGGACAAATCAGCCCCAGCATTTT
CASSLDGTNQPQHF
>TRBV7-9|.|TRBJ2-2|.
TGTGCCAGCAGCTTAGTGTTGGGTCAGGGTGCTGGGGAGCTGTTTTTT
CASSLVLGQGAGELFF
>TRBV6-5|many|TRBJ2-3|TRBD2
TGTGCCAGCAGTTTCACTAGCGGGGGGAACACAGATACGCAGTATTTT
CASSFTSGGNTDTQYF
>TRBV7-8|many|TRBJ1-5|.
TGTGCCAGCAGCTTAGACCTTTCCCGACAGCGCAATCAGCCCCAGCATTTT
CASSLDLSRQRNQPQHF
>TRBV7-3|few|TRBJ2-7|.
TGTGCCAGCAGCTTAACACTAGTGATGTCCTACGAGCAGTACTTC
CASSLTLVMSYEQYF
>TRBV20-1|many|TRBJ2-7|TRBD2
TGCAGTGCTGGAACCTGGACTAGCGGAGGGTCCTACGAGCAGTACTTC
CSAGTWTSGGSYEQYF
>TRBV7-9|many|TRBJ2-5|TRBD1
TGTGCCAGCAGCTTACAAGAGTCTGGAGCCCCACAGGGGAAGACCCAGTACTTC
CASSLQESGAPQGKTQYF
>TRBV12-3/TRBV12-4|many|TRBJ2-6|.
TGTGCCAGCAGTCCAACTGGGGCCTCTGGGGCCAACGTCCTGACTTTC
CASSPTGASGANVLTF
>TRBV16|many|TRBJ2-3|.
TGTGCCAGCAGCCTCCTCTCTCGCACAGATACGCAGTATTTT
CASSLLSRTDTQYF
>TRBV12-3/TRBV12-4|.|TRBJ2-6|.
TGTGCCTGCACCATCGGATCGTGGTTTAGCTCTGGGGCCAACGTCCTGACTTTC
CACTIGSWFSSGANVLTF
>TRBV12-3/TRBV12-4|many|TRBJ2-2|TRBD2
TGTGCCAGCATCGGGACTAGCGGGATCACCGGGGAGCTGTTTTTT
CASIGTSGITGELFF
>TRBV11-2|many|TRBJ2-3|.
TGTGCCAGCAGCTCGGGACTCCGGACGTCAGATACGCAGTATTTT
CASSSGLRTSDTQYF
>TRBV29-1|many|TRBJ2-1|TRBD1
TGCAGCGTTGGTCCGACAGGGAAAAGCTACAATGAGCAGTTCTTC
CSVGPTGKSYNEQFF
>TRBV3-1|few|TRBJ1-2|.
TGTGCCAGCAGCCAAGATTCAGGGGTGCAGGGCTACACCTTC
CASSQDSGVQGYTF
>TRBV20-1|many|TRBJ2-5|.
TGCAGTGCTAGTGTCGGGAGCCTCCAAGAGACCCAGTACTTC
CSASVGSLQETQYF
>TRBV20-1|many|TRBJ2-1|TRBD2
TGCAGTGCAAACCTAGCGGGCTCCTACAATGAGCAGTTCTTC
CSANLAGSYNEQFF
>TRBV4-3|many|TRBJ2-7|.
TGCGCCAGCAGCCAAGATGTAGGACAGTACTACGAGCAGTACTTC
CASSQDVGQYYEQYF
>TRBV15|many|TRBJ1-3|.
TGTGCCACCAGCAGACCATCAGGAGGTCCTGGAAACACCATATATTTT
CATSRPSGGPGNTIYF
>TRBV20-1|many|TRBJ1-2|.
TGCAGTGCTAGGGTTACCCCAGACGTCTATGGCTACACCTTC
CSARVTPDVYGYTF
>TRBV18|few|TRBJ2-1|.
TGTGCCAGCAACACGGGGGTTACCTCCCATGATGAGCAGTTCTTC
CASNTGVTSHDEQFF
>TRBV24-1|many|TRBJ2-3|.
TGTGCCACCGGGTTGGCAGTCCCCCCAGATACGCAGTATTTT
CATGLAVPPDTQYF
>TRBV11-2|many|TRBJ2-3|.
TGTGCCAGCAGCCCCGAAAGGAGACCGGGCACCGGGGTAGATACGCAGTATTTT
CASSPERRPGTGVDTQYF
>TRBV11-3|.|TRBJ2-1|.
TGTGCCAGCAGCCCCAAAAGTAGCCATGAGCAGTTCTTC
CASSPKSSHEQFF
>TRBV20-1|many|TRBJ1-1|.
TGCAGTGCTAGAGATTCGGGACACCCGAACACTGAAGCTTTCTTT
CSARDSGHPNTEAFF
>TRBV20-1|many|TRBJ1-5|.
TGCAGTGCTAGTAAGGGGTATAGCAATCAGCCCCAGCATTTT
CSASKGYSNQPQHF
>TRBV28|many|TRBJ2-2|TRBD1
TGTGCCAGCAGTTCCAAGACAGGGTGGGACGGGGAGCTGTTTTTT
CASSSKTGWDGELFF
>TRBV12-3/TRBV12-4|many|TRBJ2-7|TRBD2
TGTGCCAGCAGTGATAACGGACTAGCTTCCTACGAGCAGTACTTC
CASSDNGLASYEQYF
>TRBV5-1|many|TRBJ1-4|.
TGCGCCAGCGGTCCCCGCGGACGGAATAATGAAAAACTGTTTTTT
CASGPRGRNNEKLFF
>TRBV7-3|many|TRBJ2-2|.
TGTGCCAGCAGCTCAGTATCCACCGGGGAGCTGTTTTTT
CASSSVSTGELFF
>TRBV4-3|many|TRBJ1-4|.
TGCGCCAGCAGCCAAGATTATGGGCCGACTGAGGAAAAACTGTTTTTT
CASSQDYGPTEEKLFF
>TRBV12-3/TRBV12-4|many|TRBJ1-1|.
TGTGCCAGCAGTTCCCCAGGGACATGGGGTACTGAAGCTTTCTTT
CASSSPGTWGTEAFF
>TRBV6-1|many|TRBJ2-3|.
TGTGCCAGCAGCCATCTATCCCCTAGCACAGATACGCAGTATTTT
CASSHLSPSTDTQYF
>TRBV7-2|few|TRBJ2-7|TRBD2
TGTGCCAGCAGGAGGGGGGGACTAGCGATCTGGTCCCCCTACGAGCAGTACTTC
CASRRGGLAIWSPYEQYF
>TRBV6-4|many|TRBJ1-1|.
TGTGCCAGCAGTGAGTCTCCGGGGAGCGGCACTGAAGCTTTCTTT
CASSESPGSGTEAFF
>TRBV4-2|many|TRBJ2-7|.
TGTGCCAGCAGCCAAGTGTACTCCTACGAGCAGTACTTC
CASSQVYSYEQYF
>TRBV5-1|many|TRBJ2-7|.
TGCGCCAGCAGCGTTTCCTCGGTTCACTCCTACGAGCAGTACTTC
CASSVSSVHSYEQYF
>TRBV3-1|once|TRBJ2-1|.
TGTGCCTGCTCCCTGCTGCCTCCGGCAGTGGTTTCCAATGAGCAGTTCTTC
CACSLLPPAVVSNEQFF
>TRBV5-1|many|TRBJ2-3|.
TGCGCCAGCAAGCAGGGGAGCGCAGATACGCAGTATTTT
CASKQGSADTQYF
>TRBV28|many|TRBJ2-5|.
TGTGCCAGTCTGAGGGGAGGAGCCCAGTACTTC
CASLRGGAQYF
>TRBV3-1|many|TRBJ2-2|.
TGTGCCAGCAGCTCTCGTCTAGGGATCACCGGGGAGCTGTTTTTT
CASSSRLGITGELFF
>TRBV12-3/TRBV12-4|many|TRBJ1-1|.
TGTGCCAGCAGTCCCTCGACTGAATACACTGAAGCTTTCTTT
CASSPSTEYTEAFF
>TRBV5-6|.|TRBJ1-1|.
TGTGCCAGCAGCCAGGGACGGCGGAACACTGAAGCTTTCTTT
CASSQGRRNTEAFF
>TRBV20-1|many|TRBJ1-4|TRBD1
TGCAGTGCTAACCCGGACAGGGGGCTCCTACCAGATAATGAAAAACTGTTTTTT
CSANPDRGLLPDNEKLFF
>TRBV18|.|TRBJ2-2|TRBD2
TGTGCCAGCTCACCACTAGCGGGAGGTGGAGACGGGGAGCTGTTTTTT
CASSPLAGGGDGELFF
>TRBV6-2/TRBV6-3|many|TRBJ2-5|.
TGTGCCAGCAGTTCTAAGGGACAAATGAGGGAGACCCAGTACTTC
CASSSKGQMRETQYF
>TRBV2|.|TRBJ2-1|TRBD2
TGTGCCAGCAGCTCTTCGGCGGGGGGGTACAATGAGCAGTTCTTC
CASSSSAGGYNEQFF
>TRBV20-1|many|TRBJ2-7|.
TGCAGTGCTAAGCCAAGTACCCATGCCTCCTACGAGCAGTACTTC
CSAKPSTHASYEQYF
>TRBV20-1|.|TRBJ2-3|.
TGCAGCGCTAGTCAGGGTTCTAGCACAGATACGCAGTATTTT
CSASQGSSTDTQYF
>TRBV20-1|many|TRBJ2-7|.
TGCAGTGCGGACCCTGGACTCCGGGCCTACGAGCAGTACTTC
CSADPGLRAYEQYF